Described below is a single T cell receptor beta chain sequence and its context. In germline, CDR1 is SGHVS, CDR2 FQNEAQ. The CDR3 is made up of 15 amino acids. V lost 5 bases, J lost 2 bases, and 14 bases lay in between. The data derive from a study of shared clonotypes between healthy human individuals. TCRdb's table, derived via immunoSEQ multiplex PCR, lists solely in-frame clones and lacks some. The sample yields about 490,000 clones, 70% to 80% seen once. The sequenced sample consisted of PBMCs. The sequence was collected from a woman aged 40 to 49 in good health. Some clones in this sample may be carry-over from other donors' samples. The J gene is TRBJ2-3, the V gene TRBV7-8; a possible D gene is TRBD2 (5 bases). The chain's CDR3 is CASSHGVRPTDTQYF. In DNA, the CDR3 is TGTGCCAGCAGCCACGGGGTGAGGCCCACAGATACGCAGTATTTT.